This T cell receptor beta chain appears in the sequencing data of a study of blood T cell repertoires in COVID-19. Study details: PBMCs, B-cell-depleted T cells, or T cells provided the cDNA or gDNA that made up the material.

This clone was seen a few times. A junction boundary mismatches the germline segment, possibly from a read error. Only in-frame clones appear in the TCRdb table, and some are missing; sequencing was by immunoSEQ multiplex PCR. The data contain a few hundred thousand clones, more than 85% of them singletons. The CDR3 runs to 14 residues. CDR1 is SGHNT, CDR2 YENEEA, per germline. V usage is TRBV11-3 and J usage is TRBJ1-1, with D perhaps TRBD1 (6 bases). Sample: PBMCs or T cells enriched from blood (not recorded which). The clonotype comes from a woman in her 30s who had recovered from COVID-19. The CDR3 region is CASSWGPGNAEAFF. The CDR3 coding sequence is TGTGCCAGCAGCTGGGGGCCCGGGAACGCTGAAGCTTTCTTT.